This paragraph covers one T cell receptor (beta chain) sequence. The target of this receptor is not known. Per-base qualities were not stored, and no clone one base away is much larger. TCRbeta CDR3 regions were amplified from genomic DNA using the immunoSEQ Assay, a bias-controlled multiplex PCR. Regarding the original processing steps: Nucleated cell counts per sample were estimated from amplification of reference gene primers within the assay. To quantify the absolute abundance of each unique TCRbeta CDR3 rearrangement, sequence reads were collapsed and filtered. For each sample, productive Simpson clonality was calculated as the square root of Simpson's diversity index across productive rearrangements. TCRdb took over this immuneACCESS table, retaining in-frame rearrangements with V and J assigned. Such tables are incomplete; in checked studies, under half of the missing clones stem from an unresolved V gene, and the remainder is unexplained. The D gene and trimming were derived from the DNA, and the V and J assignments and clone size from that table. The sample table contains approximately 110,000 clones; only one count was recorded for about 86% of them. The top ten clonotypes cover 0.88% of the sample.

This entry comes from a study of blood T cell repertoires in COVID-19 (dated by TCRdb to the early 2020s). Regarding the study in general: Samples covering the acute and convalescent phases of COVID-19 were provided by collaborators in the United States, Italy and Spain. The prospective study material was composed of cDNA or gDNA derived from T cells, B-cell-depleted T cells, or PBMCs. Samples came from the ongoing ImmuneRACE study (first 160 participants) plus 1,254 subjects from 6 global collaborators. Sample metadata almost always included a de-identified subject ID, COVID-19 status, age in years and sex. Where available, HLA class I and class II types were obtained from metadata supplied by the sample provider rather than from assay-based typing. The repertoires were released in a freely available public database meant as a resource for research on the immune response to SARS-CoV-2. The dataset comprised deeply sampled blood TCRbeta repertoires from subjects exposed to, actively infected with, or recovered from COVID-19.

The collaborating institutions used their own protocols to collect whole blood in K2EDTA tubes. Collaborator samples were shipped for TCRbeta analysis as frozen whole blood, isolated PBMCs, or DNA extracted from either sample type. Study-wide conclusions, independent of this receptor: The quantity of clinical and demographic metadata differed by source and by participant and was supplied without curation.

The CDR3 covers 15 residues, taking in both the cysteine and the phenylalanine. Just CDR3 DNA is preserved here, 45 bases in frame from base 1. The germline V gene (reference sequence) supplies CDR1 GTSNPN and CDR2 SVGIG. The germline ends are 13 bases apart after V is trimmed by 4 bases and J by 0 bases. The chain uses TRBV30 and TRBJ1-3; the D gene is perhaps TRBD1, from 5 matching bases. This clonotype was obtained from a woman in her 50s with active or convalescent COVID-19. Material: peripheral blood. The DNA sequence reads TGTGCCTGGACGGGTCAGGGCTTCTCTGGAAACACCATATATTTT. The translation is CAWTGQGFSGNTIYF.